This paragraph covers one T cell receptor (beta chain) sequence. What it binds is not known. With 60 Vbeta and 13 Jbeta primers, the PCR was carried out. The method was immunoSEQ multiplex PCR; TCRdb's version includes in-frame clones alone and lacks a portion of them. The table has around 150,000 clones, 75% to 80% seen once; the top ten hold about 0.93%. This entry comes from a study of cytomegalovirus exposure and HLA in healthy donors. General study points: Cytomegalovirus-associated TCR beta chains were listed, numbering more than 150. Testing in vitro showed a few CMV-associated chains specific for CMV antigens.

The ends were cut back, 3 bases at V and 2 bases at J, with 20 bases in the middle. The germline gives CDR1 LNHDA, CDR2 SQIVND (reference sequence). The CDR3 is made up of 17 amino acids. This TCR was recovered from a woman between 45 and 65 years old in good health and CMV-seropositive. The chain combines TRBV19 with TRBJ2-7, with D tentatively TRBD2 (6 bases). Material for sequencing was PBMCs. The CDR3 DNA reads as TGTGCCAGTAGTATTTACGGCGGGAAGATTTCCCCCTACGAGCAGTACTTC. It specifies CASSIYGGKISPYEQYF.